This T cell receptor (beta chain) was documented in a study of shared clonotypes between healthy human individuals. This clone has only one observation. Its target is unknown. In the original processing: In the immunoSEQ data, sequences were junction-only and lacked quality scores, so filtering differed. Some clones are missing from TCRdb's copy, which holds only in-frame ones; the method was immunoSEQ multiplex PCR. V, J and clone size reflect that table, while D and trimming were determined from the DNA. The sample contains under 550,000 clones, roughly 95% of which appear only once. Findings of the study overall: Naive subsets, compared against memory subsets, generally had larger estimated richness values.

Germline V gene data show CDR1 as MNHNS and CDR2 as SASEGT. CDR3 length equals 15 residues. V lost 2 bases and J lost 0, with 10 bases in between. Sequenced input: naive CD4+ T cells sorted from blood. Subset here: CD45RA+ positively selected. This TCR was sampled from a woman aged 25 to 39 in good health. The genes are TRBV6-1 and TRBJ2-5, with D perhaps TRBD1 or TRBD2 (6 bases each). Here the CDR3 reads CASSERGEDQETQYF. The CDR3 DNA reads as TGTGCCAGCAGTGAAAGGGGGGAGGACCAAGAGACCCAGTACTTC.